The 19 T cell receptor beta chains listed next were all sequenced from one sample in a study of T cell responses to AZD1222 COVID-19 vaccine. The table came from immunoSEQ multiplex PCR; TCRdb's copy has only in-frame clones and leaves some out. The sample has 90,000 to 120,000 clones; about 91% are singletons. Sequencing was performed on peripheral blood, taken on day 0 of AZD1222 vaccination. These receptors were collected from an adult in good health.

This chain links TRBV19 with TRBJ1-1; tentative D call: TRBD1 (6 bases). The V end was cut by 9 bases, the J end by 1 base, with 15 bases between. Germline V lookup: CDR1 LNHDA, CDR2 SQIVND (reference sequence). The CDR3 is made up of 14 amino acids. CDR3 residues: CASRNRDRNTEAFF. CDR3 coding DNA: TGTGCCAGCAGGAACAGGGACCGGAACACTGAAGCTTTCTTT.

The CDR3 spells CASSEVGQGRGPLHF. The CDR3 DNA follows: TGTGCCAGCAGTGAAGTAGGACAGGGAAGGGGACCCCTCCACTTT. This chain connects TRBV6-1 to TRBJ1-6; TRBD1 agrees at 8 bases. This CDR3 has 15 amino acids. V shed 1 base and J 12 bases; nucleotides not matched to a gene: 8. Looked up from germline, CDR1 is MNHNS and CDR2 is SASEGT.

This chain joins TRBV18 and TRBJ1-1; D gene uncertain. The CDR3 runs 15 residues. V lost 0 bases and J 0 bases, leaving 8 bases between the germline ends. From germline, CDR1 is KGHSH and CDR2 LQKENI. The CDR3: CASSPPSLMNTEAFF. DNA of the CDR3: TGTGCCAGCTCACCACCCAGTCTCATGAACACTGAAGCTTTCTTT.

The chain couples TRBV6-5 to TRBJ1-2; D not certain. Trimming cost V 6 bases and J 1 base, with 12 bases left between them. Germline V gives CDR1 MNHEY, CDR2 SVGAGI. The CDR3 covers 14 residues. CDR3 sequence (DNA): TGTGCCAGCAGACTCGACAACTTTAACTATGGCTACACCTTC. This codes for CASRLDNFNYGYTF.

This chain joins TRBV4-1 and TRBJ1-5, with D maybe TRBD1 (5 bases). V lost 4 bases and J 6 bases, leaving 10 bases between the germline ends. CDR1 MGHRA and CDR2 YSYEKL come from the germline V gene. This CDR3 spans 13 amino acids. CDR3 nucleotide sequence: TGCGCCAGCAGCCCAGGGCCGGGTCAGCCCCAGCATTTT. Protein product: CASSPGPGQPQHF.

The chain recombines TRBV5-1 with TRBJ2-1; TRBD2 agrees at 8 bases. The CDR3 extends over 16 amino acids. Trimming took 1 base from V and 7 from J; bases not matched to a gene: 10. Germline assignment: CDR1 SGHRS and CDR2 YFSETQ. CDR3 DNA sequence: TGCGCCAGCAGCTTGAGTCCGGCGGGGGGCGGAAATGAGCAGTTCTTC. It encodes CASSLSPAGGGNEQFF.

This clone was picked up one time. The chain links TRBV11-2 to TRBJ2-7, with D unclear. The CDR3 totals 15 residues. V was pared by 5 bases and J by 0 bases, with 14 bases between. CDR1 is SGHAT, CDR2 FQNNGV, per germline. DNA for the CDR3: TGTGCCAGCAGCGGCCTCCCGGGTCCCTCCTACGAGCAGTACTTC. Its protein is CASSGLPGPSYEQYF.

The J gene is TRBJ1-5, the V gene TRBV7-6; TRBD1 matches 9 bases. Germline V gives CDR1 SGHVS, CDR2 FNYEAQ. This CDR3 has 16 amino acids. V gave up 1 base and J gave up 2 bases; unmatched junction bases: 3. The CDR3 bases are TGTGCCAGCAGCTTAGGGACAGGGGATGGCAATCAGCCCCAGCATTTT. Its translation: CASSLGTGDGNQPQHF. Full variable domain (rest looked up from reference TRBV7-6 and TRBJ1-5): GAGVSQSPRYKVTKRGQDVALRCDPISGHVSLYWYRQALGQGPEFLTYFNYEAQQDKSGLPNDRFSAERPEGSISTLTIQRTEQRDSAMYRCASSLGTGDGNQPQHFGDGTRLSIL.

This clone was counted ten times or more. The gene calls are TRBV9 and TRBJ1-4, with 8 bases fitting TRBD1. The CDR3 contains 15 residues. V was pared by 2 bases and J by 7 bases, with 7 bases of the junction left unmatched. Germline-derived CDR1 and CDR2 are SGDLS and YYNGEE. The DNA of the CDR3 is TGTGCCAGCAGCGTTAATGACAGGGGTGGTGAAAAACTGTTTTTT. Protein sequence: CASSVNDRGGEKLFF.

This chain uses TRBV30 with TRBJ1-2, with TRBD1 as a possible D gene (6 bases). Germline V gene lookup returns CDR1 GTSNPN and CDR2 SVGIG (reference sequence). The CDR3 is made up of 14 amino acids. With 1 base removed from V and 4 bases from J, the gap between germline ends came to 13 bases. DNA of the CDR3: TGTGCCTGGAGTGCTCTACAGGGAGGCTATGGCTACACCTTC. Translation: CAWSALQGGYGYTF.

The chain recombines TRBV7-3 with TRBJ2-3; D unresolved. CDR3 length equals 15 residues. CDR1 and CDR2 (germline): SGHTA, FQGTGA. Trimming stripped 0 bases from V and 2 bases from J, with 9 bases between. CDR3 residues: CASSLTSPPTDTQYF. In DNA form, the CDR3 reads TGTGCCAGCAGCTTAACGTCTCCACCCACAGATACGCAGTATTTT.

This chain links TRBV7-8 with TRBJ2-1; D unclear. The CDR3 is 20 residues long. The germline gives CDR1 SGHVS, CDR2 FQNEAQ. V was clipped by 1 base and J by 0 bases, with 22 bases between them. DNA of the CDR3: TGTGCCAGCAGCTTAGGTGGGTTAACTGGGTCCCCCGCCTCCTACAATGAGCAGTTCTTC. Protein product: CASSLGGLTGSPASYNEQFF. The variable domain in full, completed from reference TRBV7-8 and TRBJ2-1, reads GAGVSQSPRYKVAKRGQDVALRCDPISGHVSLFWYQQALGQGPEFLTYFQNEAQLDKSGLPSDRFFAERPEGSVSTLKIQRTQQEDSAVYLCASSLGGLTGSPASYNEQFFGPGTRLTVL.

The chain links TRBV19 to TRBJ1-2, with 9 bases aligning to TRBD1. V was clipped by 5 bases and J by 12 bases; unmatched bases: 13. Germline-derived CDR1 and CDR2 are LNHDA and SQIVND (reference sequence). The CDR3 totals 14 residues. The CDR3 is CASSSGTGNLRNTF. Here the CDR3 DNA reads TGTGCCAGTAGTTCCGGGACAGGGAACCTTAGAAACACCTTC. Combining the CDR3 with reference TRBV19 and TRBJ1-2 gives the whole variable domain DGGITQSPKYLFRKEGQNVTLSCEQNLNHDAMYWYRQDPGQGLRLIYYSQIVNDFQKGDIAEGYSVSREKKESFPLTVTSAQKNPTAFYLCASSSGTGNLRNTFGSGTRLTVV.

In this sample, this clone turned up once. The rearrangement joins TRBV6-5 to TRBJ1-1; D is perhaps TRBD1 (5 bases). Germline CDR1 and CDR2: MNHEY and SVGAGI. V dropped 1 base and J dropped 5 bases, with 14 bases sitting between them. The CDR3 has 15 residues. CDR3 coding DNA: TGTGCCAGCAGTTACTTGGGCATAAAGGGGACTGAAGCTTTCTTT. This gives the protein CASSYLGIKGTEAFF.

CDR3 DNA sequence: TGTGCCAGCAGCTTGGACTTCACAGATACGCAGTATTTT. Encoded protein: CASSLDFTDTQYF. V is TRBV5-4 and J is TRBJ2-3, with no clear D. This CDR3 spans 13 amino acids. V was pared by 0 bases and J by 2 bases, with 4 bases between. CDR1 and CDR2 from the germline V gene are SGHNT and YYREEE (reference sequence).

The V call is TRBV11-2, the J call TRBJ2-1, with D perhaps given as TRBD1 or TRBD2 (5 bases each). Trimming shortened V by 5 bases and J by 15 bases, and 17 bases separated the two germline ends. The CDR3 covers 12 residues. The germline V gene encodes CDR1 SGHAT and CDR2 FQNNGV. DNA for the CDR3: TGTGCCAGCAGCCCCGGGACCCACCGCACGTTCTTC. It codes for CASSPGTHRTFF.

This rearrangement joins TRBV6-5 to TRBJ2-7; a weak D match, TRBD1 (5 bases). Germline V CDR1 and CDR2: MNHEY, SVGAGI. The CDR3 has 14 residues. The V and J ends lost 6 bases and 3 bases respectively, with 15 bases between them. The CDR3 protein is CASSLRTPYYEQYF. CDR3 DNA: TGTGCCAGCAGCTTGAGGACACCTTACTACGAGCAGTACTTC.

V and J are TRBV7-7 and TRBJ2-5, with no clear D. The CDR3 spans 14 residues. The germline V and J ends were trimmed by 5 bases and 4 bases, with 14 bases remaining between them. Germline V gene sequence: CDR1 SSHAT, CDR2 FNYEAQ (reference sequence). CDR3 sequence (DNA): TGTGCCAGCAGCAGACGGGCCGATAGAGAGACCCAGTACTTC. Its protein is CASSRRADRETQYF.

The chain is built from TRBV2 and TRBJ2-3; no clear D. The CDR3 spans 17 residues. Germline CDR1 reads SNHLY; CDR2 reads FYNNEI. The V and J ends lost 2 bases and 5 bases respectively, with 20 bases between them. Here the CDR3 reads CASSERLDPFLLDTQYF. CDR3 coding DNA: TGTGCCAGCAGTGAACGGCTGGACCCCTTTCTTCTAGATACGCAGTATTTT.